This TCR beta chain was sequenced for a study of identical twins. Notes on the study in general: Memory repertoires lacked the insertion deficit that abundant cord blood beta clonotypes showed. Sharing of beta out-of-frame sequences by twins showed a weaker excess. Invariant MAIT and iNKT cells may have partly biased zero-insertion analyses.

Trimming shortened V by 7 bases and J by 7 bases, and 18 bases separated the two germline ends. This CDR3 has 14 residues. Unique molecular identifiers were present on the cDNA, and a universal primer site came from template switching. MiXCR, run by TCRdb on the 5' RACE reads, gives a single entry per CDR3 protein. The table lists hundreds of thousands of distinct CDR3 sequences, more than 9% of them singletons. As concerns this clonotype: What it binds is not known.

The sample was also reused in another study, on yellow fever vaccine responses in identical twins.

V gene TRBV12-3 or TRBV12-4 combines with J gene TRBJ2-3; perhaps D is TRBD1 or TRBD2 (5 bases each). Sequencing was performed on PBMCs. The origin of this receptor is a woman younger than 30 in good health. The CDR3 DNA is TGTGCCAGCACGTGGGACCAGGGTTATCATACGCAGTATTTT. It is translated as CASTWDQGYHTQYF.